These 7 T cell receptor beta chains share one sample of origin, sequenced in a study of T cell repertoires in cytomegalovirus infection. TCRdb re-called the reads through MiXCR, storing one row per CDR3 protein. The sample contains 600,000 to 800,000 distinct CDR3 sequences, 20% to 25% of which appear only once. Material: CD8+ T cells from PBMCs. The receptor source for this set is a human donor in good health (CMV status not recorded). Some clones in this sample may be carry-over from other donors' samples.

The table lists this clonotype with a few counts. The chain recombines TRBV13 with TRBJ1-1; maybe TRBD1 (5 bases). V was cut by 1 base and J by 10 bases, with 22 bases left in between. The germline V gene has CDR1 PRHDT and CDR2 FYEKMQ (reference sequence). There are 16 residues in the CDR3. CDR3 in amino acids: CASSLASDPHPGGAFF. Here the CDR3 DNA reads TGTGCCAGCAGCTTAGCCTCGGATCCTCATCCGGGGGGAGCTTTCTTT.

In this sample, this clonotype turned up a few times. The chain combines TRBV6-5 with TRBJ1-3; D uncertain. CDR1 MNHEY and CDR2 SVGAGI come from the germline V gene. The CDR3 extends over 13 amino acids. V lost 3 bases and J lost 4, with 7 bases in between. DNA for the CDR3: TGTGCCAGCAGTTATACCACCGGAAACACCATATATTTT. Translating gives CASSYTTGNTIYF.

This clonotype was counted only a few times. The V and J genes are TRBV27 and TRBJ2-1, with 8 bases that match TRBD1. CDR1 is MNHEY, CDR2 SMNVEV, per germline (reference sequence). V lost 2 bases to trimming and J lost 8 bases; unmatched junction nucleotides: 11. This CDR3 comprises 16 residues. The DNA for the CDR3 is TGTGCCAGCAGTTTACCCCCCAGGGGGCTAGGGTATGAGCAGTTCTTC. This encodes CASSLPPRGLGYEQFF.

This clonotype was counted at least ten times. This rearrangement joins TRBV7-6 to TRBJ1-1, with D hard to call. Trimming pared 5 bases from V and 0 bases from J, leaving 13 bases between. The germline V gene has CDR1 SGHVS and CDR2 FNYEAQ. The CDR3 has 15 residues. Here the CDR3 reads CASSRGRAMNTEAFF. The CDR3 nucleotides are TGTGCCAGCAGCCGAGGTCGGGCAATGAACACTGAAGCTTTCTTT.

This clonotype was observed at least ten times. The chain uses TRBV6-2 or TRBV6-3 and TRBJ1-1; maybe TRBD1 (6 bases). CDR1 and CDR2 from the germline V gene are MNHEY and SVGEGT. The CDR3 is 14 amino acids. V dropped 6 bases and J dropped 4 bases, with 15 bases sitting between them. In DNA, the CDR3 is TGTGCCAGCAGAATTCAGGGGATGCTCACTGAAGCTTTCTTT. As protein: CASRIQGMLTEAFF.

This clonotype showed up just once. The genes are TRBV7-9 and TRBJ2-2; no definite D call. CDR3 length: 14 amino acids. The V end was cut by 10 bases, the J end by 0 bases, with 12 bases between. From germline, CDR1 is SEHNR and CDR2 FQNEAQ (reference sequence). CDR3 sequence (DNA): TGTGCCATCGGGCAGGTAGCGAACACCGGGGAGCTGTTTTTT. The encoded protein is CAIGQVANTGELFF.

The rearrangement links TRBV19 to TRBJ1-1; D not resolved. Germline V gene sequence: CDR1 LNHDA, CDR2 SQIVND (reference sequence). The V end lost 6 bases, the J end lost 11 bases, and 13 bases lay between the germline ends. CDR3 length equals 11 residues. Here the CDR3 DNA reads TGTGCCAGTAGACGAAAAGAGAGGGCTTTCTTT. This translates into CASRRKERAFF.